This T cell receptor (beta chain) was obtained from a study of blood T cells in healthy people across ages. Study-wide points: A strong correlation between TCR beta diversity and naive T cell percentage was seen.

Notes on this clonotype: Its matching antigen is unknown.

Healthy individuals of Caucasian origin from Russia, aged about 6 to 90, served as donors. Whenever a sample was processed, at least 6 million PBMCs were isolated. Using a J-beta primer mix together with a sample-barcoded 5' primer, a second PCR was run for about 6 to 12 cycles. TCRdb re-called the 5' RACE reads through MiXCR, storing one row per CDR3 protein. The sample shows hundreds of thousands of distinct CDR3 sequences, about 40% of them seen only once. This receptor was obtained from a woman aged 60-75 years in good health. Sequencing was carried out using blood.

CDR3 bases: TGTGCCACCAGTCGGGATGGTGGCTCCTACGAGCAGTACTTC. Translating gives CATSRDGGSYEQYF. The chain employs TRBV24-1 and TRBJ2-7, with D possibly being TRBD2 (5 bases). Per germline, CDR1 KGHDR and CDR2 SFDVKD. The CDR3 runs to 14 residues. Deletions cut 6 bases from V and 0 bases from J, with 11 bases between.